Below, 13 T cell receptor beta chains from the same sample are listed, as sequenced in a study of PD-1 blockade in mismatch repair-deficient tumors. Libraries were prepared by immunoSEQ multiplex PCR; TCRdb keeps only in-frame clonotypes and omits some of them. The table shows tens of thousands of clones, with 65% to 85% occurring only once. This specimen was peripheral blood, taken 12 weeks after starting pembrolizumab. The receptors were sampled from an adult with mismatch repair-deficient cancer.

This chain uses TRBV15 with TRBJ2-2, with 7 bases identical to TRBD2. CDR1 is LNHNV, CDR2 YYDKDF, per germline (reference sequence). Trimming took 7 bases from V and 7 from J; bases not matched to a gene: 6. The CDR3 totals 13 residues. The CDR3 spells CATMLADRGELFF. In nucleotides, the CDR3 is TGTGCCACCATGCTAGCGGACCGCGGGGAGCTGTTTTTT.

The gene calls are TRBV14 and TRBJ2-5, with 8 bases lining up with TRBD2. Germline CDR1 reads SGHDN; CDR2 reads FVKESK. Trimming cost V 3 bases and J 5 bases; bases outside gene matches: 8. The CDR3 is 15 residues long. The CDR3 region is CASSQGAGVWETQYF. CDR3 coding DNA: TGTGCCAGCAGCCAGGGAGCGGGAGTATGGGAGACCCAGTACTTC.

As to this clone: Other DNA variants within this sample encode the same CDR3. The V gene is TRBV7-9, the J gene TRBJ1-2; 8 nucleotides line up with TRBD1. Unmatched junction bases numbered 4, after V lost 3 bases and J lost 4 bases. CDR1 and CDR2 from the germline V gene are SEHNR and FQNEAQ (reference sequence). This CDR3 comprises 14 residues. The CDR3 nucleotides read TGTGCCAGCAGCTTGGGACAGGACGCCTATGGCTACACCTTC. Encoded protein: CASSLGQDAYGYTF.

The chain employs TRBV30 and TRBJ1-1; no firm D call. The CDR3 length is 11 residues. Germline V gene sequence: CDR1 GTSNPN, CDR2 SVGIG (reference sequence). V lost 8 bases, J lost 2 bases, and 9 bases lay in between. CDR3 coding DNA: TGTGCCGGAGGACGTAACACTGAAGCTTTCTTT. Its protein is CAGGRNTEAFF.

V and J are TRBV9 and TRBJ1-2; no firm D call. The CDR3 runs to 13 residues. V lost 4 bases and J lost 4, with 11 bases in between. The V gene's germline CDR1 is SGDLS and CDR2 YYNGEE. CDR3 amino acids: CASSPAEFYGYTF. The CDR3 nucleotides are TGTGCCAGCAGCCCCGCAGAATTCTATGGCTACACCTTC.

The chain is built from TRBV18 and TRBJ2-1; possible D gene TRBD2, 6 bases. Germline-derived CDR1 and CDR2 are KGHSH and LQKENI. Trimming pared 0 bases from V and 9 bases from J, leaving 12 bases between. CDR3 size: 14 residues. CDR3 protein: CASSPPSGVSEQFF. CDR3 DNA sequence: TGTGCCAGCTCACCACCGTCGGGAGTGAGTGAGCAGTTCTTC.

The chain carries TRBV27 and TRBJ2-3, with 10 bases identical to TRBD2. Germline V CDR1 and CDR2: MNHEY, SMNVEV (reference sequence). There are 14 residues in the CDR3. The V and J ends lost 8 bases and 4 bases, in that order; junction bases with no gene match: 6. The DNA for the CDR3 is TGTGCCAGCGCGTGGACTAGCGGTCCAGATACGCAGTATTTT. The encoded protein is CASAWTSGPDTQYF.

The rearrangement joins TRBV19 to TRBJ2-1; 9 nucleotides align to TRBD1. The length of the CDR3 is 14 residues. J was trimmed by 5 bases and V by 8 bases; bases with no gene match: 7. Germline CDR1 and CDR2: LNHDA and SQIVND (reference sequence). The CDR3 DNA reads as TGTGCCAGTCTCAGACGGGACAGGGACAATGAGCAGTTCTTC. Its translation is CASLRRDRDNEQFF.

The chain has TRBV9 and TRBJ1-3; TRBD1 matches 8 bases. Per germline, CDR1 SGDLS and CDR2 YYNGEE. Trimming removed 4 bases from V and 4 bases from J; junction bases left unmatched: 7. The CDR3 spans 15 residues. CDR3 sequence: CASSPGQGLGNTIYF. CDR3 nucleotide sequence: TGTGCCAGCAGCCCCGGACAGGGTTTGGGAAACACCATATATTTT.

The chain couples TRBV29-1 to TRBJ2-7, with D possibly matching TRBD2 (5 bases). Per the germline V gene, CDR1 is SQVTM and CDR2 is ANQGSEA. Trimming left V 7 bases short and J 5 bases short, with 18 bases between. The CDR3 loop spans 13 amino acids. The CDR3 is CSAGRGVGHEQYF. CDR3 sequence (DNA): TGCAGCGCCGGCCGGGGAGTCGGGCACGAGCAGTACTTC.

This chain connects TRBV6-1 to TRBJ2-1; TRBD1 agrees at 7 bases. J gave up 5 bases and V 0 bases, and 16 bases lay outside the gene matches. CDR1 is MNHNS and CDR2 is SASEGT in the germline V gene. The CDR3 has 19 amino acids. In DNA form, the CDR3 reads TGTGCCAGCAGTGAAGCGCTTTTTTCGAAAGGGGGCGGAAACAATGAGCAGTTCTTC. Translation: CASSEALFSKGGGNNEQFF.

CDR3 in DNA: TGTGCCACCAGCAGGGACCTTGGGGGGTCAGAGACCCAGTACTTC. This encodes CATSRDLGGSETQYF. The chain combines TRBV15 with TRBJ2-5; tentative D call: TRBD2 (6 bases). Germline CDR1 reads LNHNV; CDR2 reads YYDKDF (reference sequence). The CDR3 totals 15 residues. Trimming stripped 3 bases from V and 4 bases from J, with 15 bases between.

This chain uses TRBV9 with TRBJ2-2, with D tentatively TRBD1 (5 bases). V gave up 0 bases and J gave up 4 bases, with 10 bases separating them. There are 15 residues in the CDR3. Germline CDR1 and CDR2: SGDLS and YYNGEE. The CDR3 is CASSVGQGGTGELFF. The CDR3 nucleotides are TGTGCCAGCAGCGTAGGGCAGGGTGGCACCGGGGAGCTGTTTTTT.